Below, 25 T cell receptor beta chains from the same sample are listed, as sequenced in a study of PD-1 blockade in classical Hodgkin lymphoma. Generated by immunoSEQ multiplex PCR, the TCRdb table keeps only in-frame clones and is missing some. Among nearly 20,000 clones listed, roughly 83% were seen once. Time point reported: cycle 4 day 1 (C4D1), after 5 to 7 weeks of nivolumab. All patients relapsed after autologous stem cell transplantation, and brentuximab vedotin exposure varied. Negative magnetic selection isolated CD4+ T cells from thawed PBMCs. The sample was CD4+ T cells from blood, taken before the fourth cycle of nivolumab. These receptor sequences come from a human donor with classical Hodgkin lymphoma.

The rearrangement links TRBV7-9 to TRBJ1-1, with D hard to call. The CDR3 has 14 residues. Germline CDR1 SEHNR, CDR2 FQNEAQ (reference sequence). The V and J ends lost 1 base and 1 base respectively, with 7 bases between them. CDR3 protein: CASSLVMGNTEAFF. CDR3 coding DNA: TGTGCCAGCAGCTTAGTCATGGGGAACACTGAAGCTTTCTTT.

The chain combines TRBV19 with TRBJ2-3, with 7 bases lining up with TRBD2. Germline V CDR1 and CDR2: LNHDA, SQIVND (reference sequence). The V segment lost 3 bases and the J segment 7 bases; nucleotides outside the gene matches: 4. CDR3 length: 13 residues. The CDR3 DNA sequence: TGTGCCAGTAGTATTTCGGGGGGTAATACGCAGTATTTT. Protein product: CASSISGGNTQYF.

This chain uses TRBV6-6 with TRBJ1-4, with 7 bases that match TRBD1. The CDR3 runs to 15 residues. Trimming removed 6 bases from V and 0 bases from J; junction bases left unmatched: 4. Germline-derived CDR1 and CDR2 are MNHNY and SVGAGI (reference sequence). The CDR3 loop reads CASSQGQATNEKLFF. The CDR3 DNA reads TGTGCCAGCAGCCAAGGACAGGCAACTAATGAAAAACTGTTTTTT.

This rearrangement joins TRBV6-5 to TRBJ1-6, with 10 bases identical to TRBD1. V trimming: 2 bases; J trimming: 10 bases; junction bases outside the gene matches: 8. Germline-derived CDR1 and CDR2 are MNHEY and SVGAGI. This CDR3 is 16 amino acids long. CDR3 sequence (DNA): TGTGCCAGCAGTTACCGATACGGGACAGGGGAATCACCCCTCCACTTT. It is translated as CASSYRYGTGESPLHF.

The V gene is TRBV28, the J gene TRBJ2-1, with D possibly matching TRBD2 (6 bases). Trimming cost V 5 bases and J 7 bases, with 18 bases left between them. The CDR3 has 15 amino acids. The germline CDR1 and CDR2 sequences are MDHEN and SYDVKM. This CDR3 is CASSGAGGNLNEQFF. CDR3 coding DNA: TGTGCCAGCAGTGGAGCCGGCGGGAACTTGAATGAGCAGTTCTTC.

The chain couples TRBV4-1 to TRBJ2-3; 9 bases map to TRBD2. CDR3 length: 17 residues. The J segment lost 4 bases and the V segment lost 1 base, leaving 9 bases of the junction unmatched. In germline, CDR1 is MGHRA, CDR2 YSYEKL. The CDR3 sequence: CASSQAGGRAVADTQYF. CDR3 DNA sequence: TGCGCCAGCAGCCAAGCTGGCGGGAGGGCCGTAGCAGATACGCAGTATTTT.

This sequence joins TRBV10-3 and TRBJ2-1, with 9 bases matching TRBD1. CDR3 size: 13 residues. Germline-derived CDR1 and CDR2 are ENHRY and SYGVKD. V shed 2 bases and J 16 bases; nucleotides not matched to a gene: 9. Written as DNA, the CDR3 is TGTGCCATCAGTGAGACCGGGACAGGGTGGCGCTTCTTC. Its translation: CAISETGTGWRFF.

The CDR3 spells CASSYGQGTEAFF. The CDR3 coding sequence is TGCGCCAGCAGCTACGGACAGGGCACTGAAGCTTTCTTT. The genes are TRBV5-1 and TRBJ1-1, with 8 nucleotides matching TRBD1. Germline V gene sequence: CDR1 SGHRS, CDR2 YFSETQ. The CDR3 has 13 residues. V lost 3 bases and J lost 4; bases outside the gene matches: 2.

The chain links TRBV5-1 to TRBJ2-1, with TRBD2 matching 8 bases. Per the germline V gene, CDR1 is SGHRS and CDR2 is YFSETQ. The length of the CDR3 is 15 residues. V lost 1 base and J lost 4; bases outside the gene matches: 4. CDR3 region: CASSLLTSGYNEQFF. CDR3 sequence (DNA): TGCGCCAGCAGCTTGTTAACTAGCGGATACAATGAGCAGTTCTTC.

The chain couples TRBV13 to TRBJ2-3; D unclear. In germline, CDR1 is PRHDT, CDR2 FYEKMQ (reference sequence). The CDR3 is made up of 15 amino acids. Trimming cost V 1 base and J 2 bases, with 10 bases left between them. The CDR3 loop reads CASSLAGSFTDTQYF. The CDR3 nucleotides read TGTGCCAGCAGCTTAGCTGGGTCCTTCACAGATACGCAGTATTTT.

Of note for this clone: Relative to the germline gene, one junction end is altered; a read error may explain this. The rearrangement uses TRBV11-2 and TRBJ2-7, with 9 bases fitting TRBD2. This CDR3 spans 13 amino acids. From germline, CDR1 is SGHAT and CDR2 FQNNGV. The CDR3 reads CASSLEQTSGRLF. CDR3 nucleotide sequence: TGTGCCAGCAGCTTAGAGCAAACTAGCGGGCGTTTGTTC.

J is TRBJ1-1 and V is TRBV7-9; no clear D. V gave up 3 bases and J gave up 9 bases, with 11 bases separating them. This CDR3 is built from 12 residues. CDR1 and CDR2 (germline): SEHNR, FQNEAQ (reference sequence). The CDR3 loop reads CASSLASVKAFF. CDR3 coding DNA: TGTGCCAGCAGCTTGGCCTCCGTTAAAGCTTTCTTT.

The V and J genes are TRBV28 and TRBJ1-4; TRBD1 agrees at 7 bases. The CDR3 has 14 residues. V lost 4 bases to trimming and J lost 6 bases; unmatched junction nucleotides: 5. Germline CDR1 is MDHEN and CDR2 is SYDVKM. The CDR3, as DNA: TGTGCCAGCAGTTCGGGACAGAAATATGAAAAACTGTTTTTT. Translation: CASSSGQKYEKLFF.

DNA of the CDR3: TGTGCCAGCAGCCCTGTAACGGGGACAGGCGACGGCTACACCTTC. Its translation: CASSPVTGTGDGYTF. V usage is TRBV7-9 and J usage is TRBJ1-2; 8 positions agree with TRBD1. Germline V CDR1 and CDR2: SEHNR, FQNEAQ (reference sequence). The CDR3 is made up of 15 amino acids. V lost 5 bases to trimming and J lost 8 bases; unmatched junction nucleotides: 13.

Note on this clone: In this CDR3 the conserved last residue, phenylalanine or tryptophan, is missing, so a read error is likely. The V gene is TRBV6-1, the J gene TRBJ1-1; 8 bases are a match to TRBD1. There are 15 residues in the CDR3. J was trimmed by 1 base and V by 6 bases; bases with no gene match: 7. Germline V gene data show CDR1 as MNHNS and CDR2 as SASEGT. CDR3 sequence reads: CASRIDRGRNTEAFP. CDR3 DNA sequence: TGTGCCAGCAGAATCGACAGGGGAAGGAACACTGAAGCTTTCCCT.

This clone was detected only once. The chain uses TRBV15 and TRBJ1-3; D unclear. Germline V CDR1 and CDR2: LNHNV, YYDKDF (reference sequence). The CDR3 has 16 residues. Trimming cost V 0 bases and J 0 bases, with 9 bases left between them. The CDR3 sequence: CATSRDQAASGNTIYF. The CDR3 DNA follows: TGTGCCACCAGCAGAGATCAGGCAGCCTCTGGAAACACCATATATTTT.

The V and J genes are TRBV4-1 and TRBJ1-2; D possibly corresponds to TRBD1 (5 bases). The germline V gene has CDR1 MGHRA and CDR2 YSYEKL. The length of the CDR3 is 17 residues. Trimming took 2 bases from V and 0 from J, leaving 16 bases between them. CDR3: CASSQPRTRRTNYGYTF. CDR3 nucleotides: TGCGCCAGCAGCCAACCGCGGACAAGGCGAACTAACTATGGCTACACCTTC.

CDR3 bases: TGTGCCAGTAGTATTGGGGGGGGACAGATAGAGACCCAGTACTTC. Residues: CASSIGGGQIETQYF. The genes are TRBV19 and TRBJ2-5; the D call may be TRBD1 or TRBD2 (7 bases each). Trimming shortened V by 3 bases and J by 4 bases, and 15 bases separated the two germline ends. Germline loops: CDR1 LNHDA, CDR2 SQIVND (reference sequence). CDR3 length equals 15 residues.

The chain employs TRBV6-5 and TRBJ2-1, with D uncertain. From germline, CDR1 is MNHEY and CDR2 SVGAGI. This CDR3 has 15 amino acids. Trimming removed 8 bases at V and 2 bases at J, with 16 bases between. CDR3 in DNA: TGTGCCAGCCAACCAAGGCTCCATCCCTACAATGAGCAGTTCTTC. This codes for CASQPRLHPYNEQFF.

The chain recombines TRBV10-3 with TRBJ2-6; D gene unclear. The germline V and J ends were trimmed by 0 bases and 0 bases, with 3 bases remaining between them. The CDR3 consists of 15 residues. The germline CDR1 and CDR2 sequences are ENHRY and SYGVKD. As DNA, the CDR3 is TGTGCCATCAGTGAGTCCAGCTCTGGGGCCAACGTCCTGACTTTC. As protein: CAISESSSGANVLTF.

The V and J genes are TRBV19 and TRBJ1-2; TRBD1 matches at 9 bases. This CDR3 comprises 16 residues. CDR1 is LNHDA and CDR2 is SQIVND in the germline V gene (reference sequence). Germline trimming cut 3 bases from V and 4 bases from J; bases unmatched to any gene: 9. The CDR3: CASSISGTGIGYGYTF. CDR3 nucleotides: TGTGCCAGTAGTATCTCCGGGACAGGGATCGGCTATGGCTACACCTTC.

This clone was seen only a few times. The CDR3 region is CASRETGVRGTEAFF. For the CDR3, the DNA is TGTGCCAGCAGAGAGACAGGGGTTAGGGGCACTGAAGCTTTCTTT. V and J are TRBV25-1 and TRBJ1-1, with TRBD1 identical over 8 bases. V lost 6 bases and J lost 4; bases outside the gene matches: 10. Germline V CDR1 and CDR2: MGHDK, SYGVNS. CDR3 length equals 15 residues.

J is TRBJ1-3 and V is TRBV14, with 9 bases identical to TRBD1. This CDR3 region has 16 residues. Germline V gives CDR1 SGHDN, CDR2 FVKESK. V gave up 3 bases and J gave up 0 bases; unmatched junction bases: 3. The CDR3 DNA is TGTGCCAGCAGCCAGACGACAGGGGGCTCTGGAAACACCATATATTTT. Translation gives CASSQTTGGSGNTIYF.

The chain uses TRBV9 and TRBJ2-1; a possible D gene is TRBD1 (5 bases). Trimming cost V 3 bases and J 0 bases, with 13 bases left between them. The CDR3 contains 16 residues. Germline assignment: CDR1 SGDLS and CDR2 YYNGEE. The CDR3 bases are TGTGCCAGCAGCGCCGTCAGGACATACTCCTACAATGAGCAGTTCTTC. This codes for CASSAVRTYSYNEQFF.

This clone came up once. This sequence joins TRBV2 and TRBJ1-2; D possibly corresponds to TRBD1 (5 bases). The CDR3 sequence is 15 residues long. Germline V gene lookup returns CDR1 SNHLY and CDR2 FYNNEI. V was pared by 6 bases and J by 5 bases, with 19 bases between. CDR3 residues: CASRRVAQEEYGYTF. The CDR3 region has the DNA TGTGCCAGCAGGAGAGTTGCACAGGAGGAATATGGCTACACCTTC.